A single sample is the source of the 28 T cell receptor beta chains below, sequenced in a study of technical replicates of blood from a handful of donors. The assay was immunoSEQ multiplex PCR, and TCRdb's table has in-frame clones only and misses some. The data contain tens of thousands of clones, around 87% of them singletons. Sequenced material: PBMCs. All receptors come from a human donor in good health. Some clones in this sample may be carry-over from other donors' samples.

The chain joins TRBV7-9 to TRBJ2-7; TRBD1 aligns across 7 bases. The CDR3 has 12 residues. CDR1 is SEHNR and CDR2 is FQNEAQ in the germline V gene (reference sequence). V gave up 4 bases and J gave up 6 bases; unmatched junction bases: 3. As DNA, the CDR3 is TGTGCCAGCAGCTCACAGGGGATCGAGCAGTACTTC. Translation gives CASSSQGIEQYF. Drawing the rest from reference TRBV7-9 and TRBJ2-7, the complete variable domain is DTGVSQNPRHKITKRGQNVTFRCDPISEHNRLYWYRQTLGQGPEFLTYFQNEAQLEKSRLLSDRFSAERPKGSFSTLEIQRTEQGDSAMYLCASSSQGIEQYFGPGTRLTVT.

CDR3 coding DNA: TGTGCCAGCAGCACTGGACTAGCAGAGACCCAGTACTTC. Translated, it gives CASSTGLAETQYF. The rearrangement uses TRBV27 and TRBJ2-5; 8 bases align to TRBD2. Trimming at V came to 6 bases and at J to 4 bases, leaving 4 bases not matched to a gene. CDR1 is MNHEY and CDR2 is SMNVEV in the germline V gene (reference sequence). The CDR3 covers 13 residues.

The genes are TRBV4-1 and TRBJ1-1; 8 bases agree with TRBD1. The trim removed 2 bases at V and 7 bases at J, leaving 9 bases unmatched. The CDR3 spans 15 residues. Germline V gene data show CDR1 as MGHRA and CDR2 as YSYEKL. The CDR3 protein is CASSQNTRGQFEAFF. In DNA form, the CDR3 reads TGCGCCAGCAGCCAAAATACCAGGGGGCAATTTGAAGCTTTCTTT.

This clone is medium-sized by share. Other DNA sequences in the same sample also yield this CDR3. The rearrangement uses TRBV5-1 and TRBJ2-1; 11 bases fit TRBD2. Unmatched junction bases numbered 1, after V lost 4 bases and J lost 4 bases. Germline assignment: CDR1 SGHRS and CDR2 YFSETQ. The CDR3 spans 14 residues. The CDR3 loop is CASSASGGYNEQFF. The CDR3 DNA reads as TGCGCCAGCAGCGCTAGCGGGGGGTACAATGAGCAGTTCTTC.

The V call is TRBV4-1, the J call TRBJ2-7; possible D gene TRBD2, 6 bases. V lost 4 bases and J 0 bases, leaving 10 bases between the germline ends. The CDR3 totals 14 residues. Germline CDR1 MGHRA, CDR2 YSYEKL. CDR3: CASSLGTRSYEQYF. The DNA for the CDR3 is TGCGCCAGCAGCCTAGGGACTCGCTCCTACGAGCAGTACTTC.

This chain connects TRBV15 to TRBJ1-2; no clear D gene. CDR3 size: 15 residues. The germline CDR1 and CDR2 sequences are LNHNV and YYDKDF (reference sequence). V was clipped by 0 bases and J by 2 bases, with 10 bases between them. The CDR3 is CATSRDLVENYGYTF. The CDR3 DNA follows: TGTGCCACCAGCAGAGATTTAGTCGAAAACTATGGCTACACCTTC.

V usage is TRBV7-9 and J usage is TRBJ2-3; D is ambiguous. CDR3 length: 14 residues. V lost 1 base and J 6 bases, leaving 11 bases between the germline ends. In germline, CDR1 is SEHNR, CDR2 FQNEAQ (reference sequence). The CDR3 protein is CASSLGGSSDTQYF. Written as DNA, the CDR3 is TGTGCCAGCAGCTTAGGCGGTTCCTCCGATACGCAGTATTTT. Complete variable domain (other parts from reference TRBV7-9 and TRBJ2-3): DTGVSQNPRHKITKRGQNVTFRCDPISEHNRLYWYRQTLGQGPEFLTYFQNEAQLEKSRLLSDRFSAERPKGSFSTLEIQRTEQGDSAMYLCASSLGGSSDTQYFGPGTRLTVL.

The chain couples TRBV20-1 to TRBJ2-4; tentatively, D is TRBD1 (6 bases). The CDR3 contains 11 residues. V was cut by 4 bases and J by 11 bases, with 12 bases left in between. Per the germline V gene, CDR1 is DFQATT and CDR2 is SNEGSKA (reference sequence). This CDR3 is CSAITGFVQYF. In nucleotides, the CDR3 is TGCAGTGCTATAACAGGGTTTGTTCAGTACTTC.

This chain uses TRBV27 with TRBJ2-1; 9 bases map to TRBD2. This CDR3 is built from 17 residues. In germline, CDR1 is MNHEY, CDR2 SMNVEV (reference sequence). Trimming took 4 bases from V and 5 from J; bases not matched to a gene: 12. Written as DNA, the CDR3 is TGTGCCAGCAGTTCCCCGATTCGCGGGAGGGCCCACAATGAGCAGTTCTTC. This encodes CASSSPIRGRAHNEQFF.

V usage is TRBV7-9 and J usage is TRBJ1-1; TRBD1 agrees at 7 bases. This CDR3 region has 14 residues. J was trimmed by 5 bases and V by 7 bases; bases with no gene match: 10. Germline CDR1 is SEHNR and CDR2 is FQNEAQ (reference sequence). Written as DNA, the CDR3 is TGTGCCAGCACCCCGTCCAGGGGGTGGACTGAAGCTTTCTTT. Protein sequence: CASTPSRGWTEAFF. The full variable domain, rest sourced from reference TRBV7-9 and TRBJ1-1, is DTGVSQNPRHKITKRGQNVTFRCDPISEHNRLYWYRQTLGQGPEFLTYFQNEAQLEKSRLLSDRFSAERPKGSFSTLEIQRTEQGDSAMYLCASTPSRGWTEAFFGQGTRLTVV.

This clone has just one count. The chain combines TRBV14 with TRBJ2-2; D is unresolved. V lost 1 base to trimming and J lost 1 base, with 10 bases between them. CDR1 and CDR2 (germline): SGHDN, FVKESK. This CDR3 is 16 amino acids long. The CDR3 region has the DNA TGTGCCAGCAGCCAAGCAGGCCTGCGGAACACCGGGGAGCTGTTTTTT. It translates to CASSQAGLRNTGELFF.

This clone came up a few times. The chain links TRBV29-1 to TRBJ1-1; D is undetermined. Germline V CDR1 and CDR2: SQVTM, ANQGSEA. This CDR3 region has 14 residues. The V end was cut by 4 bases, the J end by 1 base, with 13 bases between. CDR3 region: CSVVSRVGNTEAFF. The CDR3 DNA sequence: TGCAGCGTTGTCTCACGGGTTGGGAACACTGAAGCTTTCTTT.

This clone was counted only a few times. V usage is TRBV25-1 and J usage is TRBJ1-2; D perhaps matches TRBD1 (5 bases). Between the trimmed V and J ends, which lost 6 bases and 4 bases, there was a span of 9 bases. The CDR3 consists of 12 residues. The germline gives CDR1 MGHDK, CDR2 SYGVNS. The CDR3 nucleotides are TGTGCCAGCAGCGGGACTCCCTATGGCTACACCTTC. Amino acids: CASSGTPYGYTF.

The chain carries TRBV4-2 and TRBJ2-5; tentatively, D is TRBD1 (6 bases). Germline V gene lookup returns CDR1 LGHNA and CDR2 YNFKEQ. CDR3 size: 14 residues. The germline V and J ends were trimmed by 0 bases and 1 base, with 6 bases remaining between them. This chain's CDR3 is CASSQDRGQETQYF. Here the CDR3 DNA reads TGTGCCAGCAGCCAAGACAGGGGCCAAGAGACCCAGTACTTC.

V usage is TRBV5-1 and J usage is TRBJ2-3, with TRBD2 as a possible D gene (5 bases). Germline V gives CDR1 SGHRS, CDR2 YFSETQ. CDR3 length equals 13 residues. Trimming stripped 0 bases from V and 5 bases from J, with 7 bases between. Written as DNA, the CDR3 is TGCGCCAGCAGCTTGGGTAGCGAAGATACGCAGTATTTT. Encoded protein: CASSLGSEDTQYF.

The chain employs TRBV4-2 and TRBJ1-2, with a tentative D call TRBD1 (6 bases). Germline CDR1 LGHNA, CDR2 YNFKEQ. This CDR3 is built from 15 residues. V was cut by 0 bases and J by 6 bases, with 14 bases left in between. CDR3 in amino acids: CASSQDTAGVDGYTF. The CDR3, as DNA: TGTGCCAGCAGCCAAGATACGGCAGGGGTGGATGGCTACACCTTC.

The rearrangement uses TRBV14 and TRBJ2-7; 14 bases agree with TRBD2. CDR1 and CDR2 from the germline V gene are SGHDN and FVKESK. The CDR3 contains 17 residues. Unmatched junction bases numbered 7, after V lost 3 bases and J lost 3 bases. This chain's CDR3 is CASSHMGLAGALYEQYF. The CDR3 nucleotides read TGTGCCAGCAGCCACATGGGACTAGCGGGAGCTCTCTACGAGCAGTACTTC. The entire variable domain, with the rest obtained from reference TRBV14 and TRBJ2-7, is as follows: EAGVTQFPSHSVIEKGQTVTLRCDPISGHDNLYWYRRVMGKEIKFLLHFVKESKQDESGMPNNRFLAERTGGTYSTLKVQPAELEDSGVYFCASSHMGLAGALYEQYFGPGTRLTVT.

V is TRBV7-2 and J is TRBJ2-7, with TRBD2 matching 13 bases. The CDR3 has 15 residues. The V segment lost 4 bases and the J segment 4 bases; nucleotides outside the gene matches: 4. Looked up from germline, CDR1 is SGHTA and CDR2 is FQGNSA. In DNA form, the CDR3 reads TGTGCCAGCAGCTCGAGGACTAGCGGGAGTTACGAGCAGTACTTC. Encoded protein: CASSSRTSGSYEQYF.

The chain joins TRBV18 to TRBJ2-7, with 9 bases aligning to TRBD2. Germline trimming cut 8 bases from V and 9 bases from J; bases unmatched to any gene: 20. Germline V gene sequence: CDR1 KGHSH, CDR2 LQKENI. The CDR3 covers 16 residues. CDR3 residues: CASTTSGIPLSGWQYF. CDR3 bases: TGTGCCAGCACGACTAGCGGAATCCCACTTAGTGGTTGGCAGTACTTC.

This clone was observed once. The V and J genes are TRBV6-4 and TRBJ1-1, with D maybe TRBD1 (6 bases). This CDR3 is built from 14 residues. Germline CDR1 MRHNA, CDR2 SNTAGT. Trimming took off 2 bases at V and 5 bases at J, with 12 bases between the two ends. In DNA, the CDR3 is TGTGCCAGCAGTGACGGGACATTAGGGACTGAAGCTTTCTTT. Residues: CASSDGTLGTEAFF.

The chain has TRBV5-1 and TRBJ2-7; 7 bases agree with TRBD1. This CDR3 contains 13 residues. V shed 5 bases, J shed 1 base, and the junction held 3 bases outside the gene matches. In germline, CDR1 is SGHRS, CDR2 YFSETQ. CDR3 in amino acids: CASRIQGSYEQYF. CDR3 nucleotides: TGCGCCAGCAGAATACAGGGGTCCTACGAGCAGTACTTC.

CDR3 loop: CASSHVLGTGDYEQYF. For the CDR3, the DNA is TGCGCCAGCAGCCACGTGCTCGGGACAGGTGACTACGAGCAGTACTTC. This chain uses TRBV4-1 with TRBJ2-7; TRBD1 agrees at 8 bases. The CDR3 is 16 amino acids. V dropped 3 bases and J dropped 3; count of bases not matched to a gene: 10. Looked up from germline, CDR1 is MGHRA and CDR2 is YSYEKL.

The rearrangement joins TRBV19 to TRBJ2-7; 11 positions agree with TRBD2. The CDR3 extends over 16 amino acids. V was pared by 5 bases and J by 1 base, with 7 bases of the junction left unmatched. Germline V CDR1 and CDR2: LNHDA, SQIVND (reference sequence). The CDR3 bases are TGTGCCAGTAGTCAAACCGGGACTAGCGGTTCCTACGAGCAGTACTTC. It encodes CASSQTGTSGSYEQYF.

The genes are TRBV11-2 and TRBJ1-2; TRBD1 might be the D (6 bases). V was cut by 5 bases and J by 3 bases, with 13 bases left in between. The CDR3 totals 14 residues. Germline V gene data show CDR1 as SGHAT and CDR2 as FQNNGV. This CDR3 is CASSLRQVDYGYTF. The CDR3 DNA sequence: TGTGCCAGCAGCCTGAGACAGGTGGACTATGGCTACACCTTC.

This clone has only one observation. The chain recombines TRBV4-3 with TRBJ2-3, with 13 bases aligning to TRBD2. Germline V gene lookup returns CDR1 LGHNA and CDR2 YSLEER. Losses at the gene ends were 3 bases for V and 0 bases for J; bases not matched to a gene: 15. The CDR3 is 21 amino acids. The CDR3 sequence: CASSQQTTSGRRALSTDTQYF. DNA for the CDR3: TGCGCCAGCAGCCAGCAAACGACTAGCGGGAGGAGGGCCCTCAGCACAGATACGCAGTATTTT.

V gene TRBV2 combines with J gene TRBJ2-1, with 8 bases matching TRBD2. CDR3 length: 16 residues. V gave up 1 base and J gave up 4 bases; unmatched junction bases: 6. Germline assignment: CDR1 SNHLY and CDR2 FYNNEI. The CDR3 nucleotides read TGTGCCAGCAGTGAAGGCCTAGCGGGTATATACAATGAGCAGTTCTTC. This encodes CASSEGLAGIYNEQFF.

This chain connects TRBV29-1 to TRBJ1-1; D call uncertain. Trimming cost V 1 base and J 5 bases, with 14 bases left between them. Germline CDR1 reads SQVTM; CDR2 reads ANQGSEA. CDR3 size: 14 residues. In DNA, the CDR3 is TGCAGCGTTGAAGGTCTCGGGGTAGTGACTGAAGCTTTCTTT. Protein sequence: CSVEGLGVVTEAFF.

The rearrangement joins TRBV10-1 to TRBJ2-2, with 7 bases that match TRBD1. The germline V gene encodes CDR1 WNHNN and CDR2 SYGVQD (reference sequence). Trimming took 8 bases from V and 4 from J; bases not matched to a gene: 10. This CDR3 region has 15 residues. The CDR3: CASGGETGPTGELFF. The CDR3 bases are TGCGCCAGCGGGGGTGAGACAGGGCCCACCGGGGAGCTGTTTTTT.